The text below deals with one TCR beta chain. The sample comes from a study of blood T cells in healthy people across ages. A sample-barcoded 5' primer and a J-beta primer mix were used in a second PCR of about 6 to 11 cycles. TCRdb used MiXCR to reprocess the 5' RACE reads, holding one entry per CDR3 protein. The data contain about 780,000 distinct CDR3 sequences, 46% of them singletons. J was trimmed by 5 bases and V by 5 bases; bases with no gene match: 7. The CDR3 loop spans 14 amino acids. From germline, CDR1 is SEHNR and CDR2 FQNEAQ (reference sequence). Sequencing used blood. The sequence derives from a man older than 75 in good health. The J gene is TRBJ1-2, the V gene TRBV7-9; 8 nucleotides match TRBD1. In DNA, the CDR3 is TGTGCCAGCAGCATAGGACAGGGCGATTATGGCTACACCTTC. This encodes CASSIGQGDYGYTF.